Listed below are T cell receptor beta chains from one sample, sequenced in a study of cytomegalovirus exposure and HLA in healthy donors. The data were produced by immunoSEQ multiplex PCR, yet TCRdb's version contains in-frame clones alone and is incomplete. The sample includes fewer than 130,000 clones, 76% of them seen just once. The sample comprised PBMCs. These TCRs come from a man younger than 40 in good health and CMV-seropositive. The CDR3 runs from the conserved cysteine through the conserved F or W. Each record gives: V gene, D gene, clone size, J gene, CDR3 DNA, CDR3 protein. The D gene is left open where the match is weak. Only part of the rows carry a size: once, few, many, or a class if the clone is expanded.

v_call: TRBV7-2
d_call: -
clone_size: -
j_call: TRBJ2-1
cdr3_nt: TGTGCCAGCAGCCCGCCCCCCCGGGTTTACAATGAGCAGTTCTTC
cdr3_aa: CASSPPPRVYNEQFF

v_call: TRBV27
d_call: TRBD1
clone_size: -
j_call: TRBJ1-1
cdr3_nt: TGTGCCAGCAGTTTCACAGGGGGGAACACTGAAGCTTTCTTT
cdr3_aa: CASSFTGGNTEAFF

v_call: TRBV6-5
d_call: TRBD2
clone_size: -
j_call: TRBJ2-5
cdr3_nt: TGTGCCAGCAGTCCGGGGGCGGGGGGGGAGACCCAGTACTTC
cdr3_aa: CASSPGAGGETQYF

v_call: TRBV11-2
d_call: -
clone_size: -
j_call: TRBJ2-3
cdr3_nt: TGTGCCAGCAGCTTATTGTCGACTAGCACAGATACGCAGTATTTT
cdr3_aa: CASSLLSTSTDTQYF

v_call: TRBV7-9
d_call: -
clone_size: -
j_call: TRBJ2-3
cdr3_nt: TGTGCCAGCAGCTTGGGACTCAGCACAGATACGCAGTATTTT
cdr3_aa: CASSLGLSTDTQYF

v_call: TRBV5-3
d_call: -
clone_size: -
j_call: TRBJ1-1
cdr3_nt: TGTGCCAGAAGCCCGGTATTCGGGACAAAGGCTGAAGCTTTCTTT
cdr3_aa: CARSPVFGTKAEAFF

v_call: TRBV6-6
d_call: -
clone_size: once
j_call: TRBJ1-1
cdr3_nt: TGTGCCAGCAGTTATACAGGGTGGAACACTGAAGCTTTCTTT
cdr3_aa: CASSYTGWNTEAFF

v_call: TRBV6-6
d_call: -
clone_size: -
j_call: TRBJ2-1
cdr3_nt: TGTGCCAGCCACCCCCAGTGGGGCGGCTACAATGAGCAGTTCTTC
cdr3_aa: CASHPQWGGYNEQFF

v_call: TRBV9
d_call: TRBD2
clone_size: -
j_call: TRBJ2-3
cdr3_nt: TGTGCCAGCAGCCCGCGACTCTTGCGGGGGGGCATTGATACGCAGTATTTT
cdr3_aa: CASSPRLLRGGIDTQYF

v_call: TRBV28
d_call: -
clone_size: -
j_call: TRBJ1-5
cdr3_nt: TGTGCCAGCAGTTTCTCGCACGGGAGTAGCAATCAGCCCCAGCATTTT
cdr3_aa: CASSFSHGSSNQPQHF

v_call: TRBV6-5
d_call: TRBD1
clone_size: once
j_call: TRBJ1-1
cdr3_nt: TGTGCCAGCAGGGCGGACAGGGACAACACTGAAGCTTTCTTT
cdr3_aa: CASRADRDNTEAFF

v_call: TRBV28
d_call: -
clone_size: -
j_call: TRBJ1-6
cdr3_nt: TGTGCCAGCAGTTCGCAGGAGGCGGTAGTTTCACCCCTCCACTTT
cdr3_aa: CASSSQEAVVSPLHF

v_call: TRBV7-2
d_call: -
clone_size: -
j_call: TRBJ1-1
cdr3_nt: TGTGCCAGCAGCCCGGGGGTTACTGAAGCTTTCTTT
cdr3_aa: CASSPGVTEAFF

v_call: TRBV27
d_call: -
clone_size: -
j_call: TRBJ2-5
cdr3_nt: TGTGCCAGCAGTCCGACTAGTTCGGAGACCCAGTACTTC
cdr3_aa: CASSPTSSETQYF

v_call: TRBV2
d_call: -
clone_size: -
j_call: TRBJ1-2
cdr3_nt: TGTGCCAGCAGTGAAGTCGGGGGAGCTAACTATGGCTACACCTTC
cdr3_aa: CASSEVGGANYGYTF

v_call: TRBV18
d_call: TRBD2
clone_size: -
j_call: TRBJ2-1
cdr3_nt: TGTGCCAGCTCACCCCCGGGGGGGAGCAATGAGCAGTTCTTC
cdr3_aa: CASSPPGGSNEQFF

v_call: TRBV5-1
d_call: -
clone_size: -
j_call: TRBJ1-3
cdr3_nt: TGCGCCAGCAGCGCAGCAGGGGACTCTGGAAACACCATATATTTT
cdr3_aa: CASSAAGDSGNTIYF

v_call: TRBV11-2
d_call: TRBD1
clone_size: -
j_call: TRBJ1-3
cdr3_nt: TGTGCCAGCAGCTTAGATCCAGAGGGGGCTGGCGGAAACACCATATATTTT
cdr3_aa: CASSLDPEGAGGNTIYF

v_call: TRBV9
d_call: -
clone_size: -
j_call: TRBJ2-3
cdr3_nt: TGTGCCAGCAGCGTAGGCGACTCCCACACAGATACGCAGTATTTT
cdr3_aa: CASSVGDSHTDTQYF

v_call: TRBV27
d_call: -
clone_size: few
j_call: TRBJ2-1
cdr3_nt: TGTGCCAGCAGCTTTCTAGCGCGGCCTGACAATGAGCAGTTCTTC
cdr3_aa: CASSFLARPDNEQFF

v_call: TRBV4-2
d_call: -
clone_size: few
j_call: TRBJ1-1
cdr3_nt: TGTGCCAGCAGCCAAGAGGGCAGGGCCCGAGGCACTGAAGCTTTCTTT
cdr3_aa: CASSQEGRARGTEAFF

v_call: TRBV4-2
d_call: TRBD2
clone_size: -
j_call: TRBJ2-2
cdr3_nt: TGTGCCAGCAGCCAAGATCCTAGCGGGCGCTCCGGGGAGCTGTTTTTT
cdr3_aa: CASSQDPSGRSGELFF

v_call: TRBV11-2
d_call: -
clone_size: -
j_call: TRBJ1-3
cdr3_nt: TGTGCCAGCAGCTCCCGAAAAAGCTTACTTGAGGGAAACACCATATATTTT
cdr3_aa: CASSSRKSLLEGNTIYF

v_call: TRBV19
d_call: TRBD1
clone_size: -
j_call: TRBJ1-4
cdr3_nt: TGTGCCAGTAGTAATGACAGGGGGACACGAAAACTGTTTTTT
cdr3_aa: CASSNDRGTRKLFF

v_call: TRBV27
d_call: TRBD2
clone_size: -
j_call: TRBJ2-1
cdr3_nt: TGTGCCAGCAGGGCGCCGGGAGGGCACAATGAGCAGTTCTTC
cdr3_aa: CASRAPGGHNEQFF

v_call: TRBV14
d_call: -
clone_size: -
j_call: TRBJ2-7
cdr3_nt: TGTGCCAGCAGACAAACAGGGACGGCAGACGAGCAGTACTTC
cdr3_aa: CASRQTGTADEQYF

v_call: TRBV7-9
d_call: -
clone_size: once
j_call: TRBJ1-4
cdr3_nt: TGTGCCAGCAACGACGGGATCAGGATTTTTGAAACTAATGAAAAACTGTTTTTT
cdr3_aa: CASNDGIRIFETNEKLFF

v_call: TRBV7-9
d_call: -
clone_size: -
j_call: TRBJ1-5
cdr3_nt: TGTGCCAGCAGCTTAGCGGGGAGGCCCCAGCATTTT
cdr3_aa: CASSLAGRPQHF

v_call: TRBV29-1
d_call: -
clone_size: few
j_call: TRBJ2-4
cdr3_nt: TGCAGCGCTTTACAGATCTCCAAGGACAAAAACATTCAGTACTTC
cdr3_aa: CSALQISKDKNIQYF

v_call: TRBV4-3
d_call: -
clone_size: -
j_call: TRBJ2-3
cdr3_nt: TGCGCCAGCAGCCAATACCAGCGGGCACAGGATACGCAGTATTTT
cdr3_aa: CASSQYQRAQDTQYF

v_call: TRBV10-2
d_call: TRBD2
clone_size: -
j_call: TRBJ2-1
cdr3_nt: TGCGCCAGCAGTGACGAGGCGGGGGGGCTGTATGAGCAGTTCTTC
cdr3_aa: CASSDEAGGLYEQFF

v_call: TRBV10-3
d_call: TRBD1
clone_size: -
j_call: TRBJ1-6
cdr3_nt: TGTGCCATCAGTGAGTCAAGGGCCGGGACAGGGGATTCACCCCTCCACTTT
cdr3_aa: CAISESRAGTGDSPLHF

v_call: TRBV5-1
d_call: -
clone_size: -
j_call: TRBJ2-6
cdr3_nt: TGCGCCAGCAGTTCAGGGGTCTCTGGGGCCAACGTCCTGACTTTC
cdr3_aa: CASSSGVSGANVLTF

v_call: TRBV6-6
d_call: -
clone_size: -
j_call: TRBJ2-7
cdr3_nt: TGTGCCAGCAGTTACCCCCCCTCCTACTCCTACGAGCAGTACTTC
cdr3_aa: CASSYPPSYSYEQYF

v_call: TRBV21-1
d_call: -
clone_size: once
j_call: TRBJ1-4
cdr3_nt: TGTGCCAGCAGCAAAGCTGACAGGGGGCGAGAAAAACTGTTTTTT
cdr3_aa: CASSKADRGREKLFF

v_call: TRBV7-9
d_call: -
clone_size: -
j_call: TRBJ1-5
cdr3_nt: TGTGCCAGCAGCCCTGGGGGGAGCCGGCCCCAGCATTTT
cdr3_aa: CASSPGGSRPQHF

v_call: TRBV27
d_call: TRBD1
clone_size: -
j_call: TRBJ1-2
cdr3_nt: TGTGCCAGCAGTCCGGGACAGGGAGGTGACTATGGCTACACCTTC
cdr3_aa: CASSPGQGGDYGYTF

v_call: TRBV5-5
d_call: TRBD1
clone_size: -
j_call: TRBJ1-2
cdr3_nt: TGTGCCAGCAGCTCCACAGGGGCTGGCTACACCTTC
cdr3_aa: CASSSTGAGYTF

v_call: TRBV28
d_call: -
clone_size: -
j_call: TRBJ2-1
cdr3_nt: TGTGCCAGCAGGAGAACAGACAATGAGCAGTTCTTC
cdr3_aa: CASRRTDNEQFF

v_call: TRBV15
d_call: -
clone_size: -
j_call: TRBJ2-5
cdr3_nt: TGTGCCACCAGCAGAGATCAAGGGGAAGAGACCCAGTACTTC
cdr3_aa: CATSRDQGEETQYF

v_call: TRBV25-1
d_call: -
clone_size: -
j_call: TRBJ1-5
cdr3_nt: TGTGCCAGCAGTATGGGGGCGAGCAATCAGCCCCAGCATTTT
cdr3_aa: CASSMGASNQPQHF

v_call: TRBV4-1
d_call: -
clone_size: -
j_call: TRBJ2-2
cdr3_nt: TGCGCCAGCAGCCTCCTGGACCTTGCGGGCGGGGAGCTGTTTTTT
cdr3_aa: CASSLLDLAGGELFF

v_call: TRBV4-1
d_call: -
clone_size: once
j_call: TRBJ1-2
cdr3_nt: TGCGCCAGCAGCCAATGGTCGGGTCAAGCCCCCTATGGCTACACCTTC
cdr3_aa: CASSQWSGQAPYGYTF

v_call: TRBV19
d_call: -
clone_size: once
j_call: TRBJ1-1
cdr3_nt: TGTGCCAGTAGTGGGGGAGGGTGGGGGGAGACTGAAGCTTTCTTT
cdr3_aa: CASSGGGWGETEAFF

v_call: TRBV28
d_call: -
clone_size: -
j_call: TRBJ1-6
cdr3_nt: TGTTACTCCACAGGGTCCTATAATTCACCCCTCCACTTT
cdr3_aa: CYSTGSYNSPLHF

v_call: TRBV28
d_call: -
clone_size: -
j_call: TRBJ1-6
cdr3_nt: TGTGCCAGCAGCGGCATCCGAGAGGGGGGGGACCTCCACTTT
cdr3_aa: CASSGIREGGDLHF

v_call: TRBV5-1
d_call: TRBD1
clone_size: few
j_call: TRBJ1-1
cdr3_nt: TGCGCCAGCAGCCAGTACTTGACAGGGTTCGACACTGAAGCTTTCTTT
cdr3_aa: CASSQYLTGFDTEAFF

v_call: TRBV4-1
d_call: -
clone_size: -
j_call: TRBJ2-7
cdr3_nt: TGCGCCAGCAGCCAGACAACGGGGACCTACGAGCAGTACTTC
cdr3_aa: CASSQTTGTYEQYF

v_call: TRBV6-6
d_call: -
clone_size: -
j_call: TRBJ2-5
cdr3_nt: TGTGCCAGCACCCTCACTTACAGGGTTGGGCGGGAGACCCAGTACTTC
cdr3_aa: CASTLTYRVGRETQYF

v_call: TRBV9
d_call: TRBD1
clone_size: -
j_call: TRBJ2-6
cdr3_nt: TGTGCCAGCAGCATCGGGACAGGGGTCTCTGGGGCCAACGTCCTGACTTTC
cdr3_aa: CASSIGTGVSGANVLTF

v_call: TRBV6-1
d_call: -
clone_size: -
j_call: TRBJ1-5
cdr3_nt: TGTGCCCTCCAGGGCCCGAATAGCAATCAGCCCCAGCATTTT
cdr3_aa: CALQGPNSNQPQHF

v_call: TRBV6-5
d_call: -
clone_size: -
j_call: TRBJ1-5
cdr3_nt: TGTGCCAGCAGTCCCCACAGGGCTAGCAATCAGCCCCAGCATTTT
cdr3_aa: CASSPHRASNQPQHF

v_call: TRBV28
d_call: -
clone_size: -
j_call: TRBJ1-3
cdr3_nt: TGTGCCAGCAGTCCAACTACCGGACAGAGAAATGGAAACACCATATATTTT
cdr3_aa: CASSPTTGQRNGNTIYF

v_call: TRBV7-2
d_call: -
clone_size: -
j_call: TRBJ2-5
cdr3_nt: TGTGCCAGCAGCCCACGACTCGGGGAGACCCAGTACTTC
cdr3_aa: CASSPRLGETQYF

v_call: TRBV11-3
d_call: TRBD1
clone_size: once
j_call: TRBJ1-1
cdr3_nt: TGTGCCAGCAGCTTCGGACAGGGCACTGAAGCTTTCTTT
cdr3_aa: CASSFGQGTEAFF

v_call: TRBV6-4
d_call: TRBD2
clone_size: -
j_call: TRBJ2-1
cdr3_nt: TGTGCCAGCAGTTATCTGCACGGTAGCGGGGGGATCGATGAGCAGTTCTTC
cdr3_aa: CASSYLHGSGGIDEQFF